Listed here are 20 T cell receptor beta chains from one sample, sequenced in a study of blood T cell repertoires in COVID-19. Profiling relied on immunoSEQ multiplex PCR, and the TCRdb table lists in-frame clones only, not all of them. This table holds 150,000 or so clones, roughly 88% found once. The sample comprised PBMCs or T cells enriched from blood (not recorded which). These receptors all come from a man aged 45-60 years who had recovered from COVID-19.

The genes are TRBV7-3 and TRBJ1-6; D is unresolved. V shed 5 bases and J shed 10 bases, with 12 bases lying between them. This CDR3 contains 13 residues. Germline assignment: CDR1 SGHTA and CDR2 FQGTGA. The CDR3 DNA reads TGTGCCAGCAGCCTCTCCCCCCTCTCACCCCTCCACTTT. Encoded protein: CASSLSPLSPLHF. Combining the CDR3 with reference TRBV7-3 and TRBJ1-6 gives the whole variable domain GAGVSQTPSNKVTEKGKYVELRCDPISGHTALYWYRQSLGQGPEFLIYFQGTGAADDSGLPNDRFFAVRPEGSVSTLKIQRTERGDSAVYLCASSLSPLSPLHFGNGTRLTVT.

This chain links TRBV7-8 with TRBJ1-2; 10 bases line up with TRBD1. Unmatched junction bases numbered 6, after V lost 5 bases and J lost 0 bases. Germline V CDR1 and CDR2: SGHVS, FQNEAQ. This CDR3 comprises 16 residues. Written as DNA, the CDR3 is TGTGCCAGCAGCCAGCGGGACAGGGGAGCTAACTATGGCTACACCTTC. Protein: CASSQRDRGANYGYTF.

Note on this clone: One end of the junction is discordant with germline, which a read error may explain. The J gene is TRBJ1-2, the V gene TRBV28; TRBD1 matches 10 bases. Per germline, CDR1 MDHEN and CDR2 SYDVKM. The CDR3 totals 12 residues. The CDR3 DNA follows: TGTGCCAGCAGTATCTCCGGGACAGGGGTCCTCTTC. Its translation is CASSISGTGVLF.

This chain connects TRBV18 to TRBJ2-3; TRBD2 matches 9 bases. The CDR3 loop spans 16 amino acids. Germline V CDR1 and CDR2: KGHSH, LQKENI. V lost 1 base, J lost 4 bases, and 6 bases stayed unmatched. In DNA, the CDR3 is TGTGCCAGCTCACCACTGCGGGGGGGTGAATCAGATACGCAGTATTTT. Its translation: CASSPLRGGESDTQYF.

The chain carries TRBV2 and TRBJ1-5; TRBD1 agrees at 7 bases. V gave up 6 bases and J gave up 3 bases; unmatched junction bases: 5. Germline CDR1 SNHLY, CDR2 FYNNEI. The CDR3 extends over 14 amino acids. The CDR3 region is CASSRTGNNQPQHF. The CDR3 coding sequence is TGTGCCAGCAGCCGGACAGGTAACAATCAGCCCCAGCATTTT.

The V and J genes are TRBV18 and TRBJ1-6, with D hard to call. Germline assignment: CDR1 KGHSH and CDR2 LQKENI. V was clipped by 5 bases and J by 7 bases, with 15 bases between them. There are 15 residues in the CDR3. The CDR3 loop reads CASSTRRAQNSPLHF. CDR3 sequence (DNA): TGTGCCAGCTCAACAAGGAGGGCACAGAATTCACCCCTCCACTTT.

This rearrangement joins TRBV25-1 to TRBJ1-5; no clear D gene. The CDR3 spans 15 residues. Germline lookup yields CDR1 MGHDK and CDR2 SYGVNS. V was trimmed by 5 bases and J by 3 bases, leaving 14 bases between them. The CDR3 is CASSSRSGTNQPQHF. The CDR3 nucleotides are TGTGCCAGCAGTTCCCGGAGCGGTACCAATCAGCCCCAGCATTTT.

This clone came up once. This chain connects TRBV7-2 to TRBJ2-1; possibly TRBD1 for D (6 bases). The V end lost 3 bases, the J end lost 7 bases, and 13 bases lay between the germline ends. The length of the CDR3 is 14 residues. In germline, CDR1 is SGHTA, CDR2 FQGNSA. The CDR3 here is CASSFARGANEQFF. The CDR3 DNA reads TGTGCCAGCAGCTTCGCCAGGGGTGCTAATGAGCAGTTCTTC.

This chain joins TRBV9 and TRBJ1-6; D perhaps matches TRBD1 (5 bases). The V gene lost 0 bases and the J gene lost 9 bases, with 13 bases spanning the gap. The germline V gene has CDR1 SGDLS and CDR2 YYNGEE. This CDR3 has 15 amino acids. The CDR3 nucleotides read TGTGCCAGCAGCGTAGTTGATACAGGAGTTTCACCCCTCCACTTT. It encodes CASSVVDTGVSPLHF.

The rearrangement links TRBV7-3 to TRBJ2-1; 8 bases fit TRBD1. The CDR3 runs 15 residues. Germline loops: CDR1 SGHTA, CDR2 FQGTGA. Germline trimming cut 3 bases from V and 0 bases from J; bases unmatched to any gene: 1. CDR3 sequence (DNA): TGTGCCAGCAGCTTTACAGGGGGCTCCTACAATGAGCAGTTCTTC. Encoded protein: CASSFTGGSYNEQFF.

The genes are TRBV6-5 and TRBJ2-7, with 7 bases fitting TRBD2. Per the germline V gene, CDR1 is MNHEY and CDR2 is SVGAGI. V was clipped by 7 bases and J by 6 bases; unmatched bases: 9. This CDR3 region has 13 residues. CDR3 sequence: CASISQGGREQYV. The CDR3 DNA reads TGTGCCAGCATCTCCCAGGGAGGGCGCGAGCAGTACGTC.

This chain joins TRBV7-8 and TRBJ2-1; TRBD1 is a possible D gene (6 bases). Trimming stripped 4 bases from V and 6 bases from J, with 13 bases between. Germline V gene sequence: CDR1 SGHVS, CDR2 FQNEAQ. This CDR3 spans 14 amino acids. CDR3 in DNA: TGTGCCAGCAGCTCTGACAGGACCACCAATGAGCAGTTCTTC. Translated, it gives CASSSDRTTNEQFF.

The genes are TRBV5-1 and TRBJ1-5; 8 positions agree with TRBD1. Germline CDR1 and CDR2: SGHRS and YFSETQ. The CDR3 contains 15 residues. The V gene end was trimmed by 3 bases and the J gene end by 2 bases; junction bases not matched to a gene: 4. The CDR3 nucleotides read TGCGCCAGCAGCTGGGGGACAGGAGGCAATCAGCCCCAGCATTTT. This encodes CASSWGTGGNQPQHF.

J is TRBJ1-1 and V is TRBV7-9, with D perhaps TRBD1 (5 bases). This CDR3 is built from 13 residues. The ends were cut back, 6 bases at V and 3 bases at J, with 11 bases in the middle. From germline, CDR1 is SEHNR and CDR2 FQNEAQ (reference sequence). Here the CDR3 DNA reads TGTGCCAGCAGTCGCAGGGAGGACACTGAAGCTTTCTTT. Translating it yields CASSRREDTEAFF.

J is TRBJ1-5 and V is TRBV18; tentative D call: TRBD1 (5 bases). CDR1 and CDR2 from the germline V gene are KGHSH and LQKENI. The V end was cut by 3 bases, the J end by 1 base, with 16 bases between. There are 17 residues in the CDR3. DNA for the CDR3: TGTGCCAGCTCACCCCCACGGGAGCGGGACAGCAATCAGCCCCAGCATTTT. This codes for CASSPPRERDSNQPQHF.

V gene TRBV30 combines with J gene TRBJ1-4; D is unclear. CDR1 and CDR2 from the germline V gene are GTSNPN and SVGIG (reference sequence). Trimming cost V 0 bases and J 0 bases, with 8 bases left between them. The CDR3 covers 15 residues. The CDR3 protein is CAWSVFSATNEKLFF. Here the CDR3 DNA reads TGTGCCTGGAGTGTCTTTAGCGCAACTAATGAAAAACTGTTTTTT. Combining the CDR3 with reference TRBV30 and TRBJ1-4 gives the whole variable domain SQTIHQWPATLVQPVGSPLSLECTVEGTSNPNLYWYRQAAGRGLQLLFYSVGIGQISSEVPQNLSASRPQDRQFILSSKKLLLSDSGFYLCAWSVFSATNEKLFFGSGTQLSVL.

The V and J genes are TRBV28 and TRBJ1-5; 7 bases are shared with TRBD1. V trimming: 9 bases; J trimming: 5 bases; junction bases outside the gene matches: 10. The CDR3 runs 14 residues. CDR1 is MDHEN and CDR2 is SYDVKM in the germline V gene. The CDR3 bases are TGTGCCAGTGGGACAGCCTTTTCGGATCAGCCCCAGCATTTT. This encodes CASGTAFSDQPQHF.

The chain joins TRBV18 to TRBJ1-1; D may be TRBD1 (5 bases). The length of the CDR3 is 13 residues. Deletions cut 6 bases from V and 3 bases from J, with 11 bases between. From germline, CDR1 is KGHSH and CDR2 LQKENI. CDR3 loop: CASSMTEDTEAFF. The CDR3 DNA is TGTGCCAGCTCCATGACAGAGGACACTGAAGCTTTCTTT.

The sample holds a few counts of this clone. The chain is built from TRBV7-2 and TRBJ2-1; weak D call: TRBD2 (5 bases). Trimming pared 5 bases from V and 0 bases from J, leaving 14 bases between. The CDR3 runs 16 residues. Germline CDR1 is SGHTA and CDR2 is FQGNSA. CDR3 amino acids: CASSPLRVGSYNEQFF. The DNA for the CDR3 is TGTGCCAGCAGCCCCCTGCGGGTCGGCTCCTACAATGAGCAGTTCTTC.

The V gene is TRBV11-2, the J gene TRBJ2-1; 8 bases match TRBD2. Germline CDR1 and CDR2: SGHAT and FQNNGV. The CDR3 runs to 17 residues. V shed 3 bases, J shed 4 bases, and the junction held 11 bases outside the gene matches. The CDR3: CASSFFGGRSGYNEQFF. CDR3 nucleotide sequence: TGTGCCAGCAGCTTTTTCGGCGGGAGGTCAGGATACAATGAGCAGTTCTTC.